What follows are 2 T cell receptor beta chains derived from one specimen sequenced in a study of cytomegalovirus exposure and HLA in healthy donors. The primer mix had 60 Vbeta and 13 Jbeta primers. Produced via immunoSEQ multiplex PCR; TCRdb's table is partial and in-frame only. This sample has nearly 110,000 clones, with about 81% found just once. The sequenced material came from PBMCs. The receptors stem from a male donor in good health and CMV-seropositive.

This chain joins TRBV15 and TRBJ1-4; TRBD1 matches at 9 bases. This CDR3 contains 15 residues. The ends lost 0 bases at V and 8 bases at J; junction bases unmatched: 4. Germline V gene sequence: CDR1 LNHNV, CDR2 YYDKDF (reference sequence). CDR3 nucleotide sequence: TGTGCCACCAGCAGAGAGGACAGGGGTTGGGAAAAACTGTTTTTT. This gives the protein CATSREDRGWEKLFF.

The chain joins TRBV7-2 to TRBJ2-3, with 7 bases lining up with TRBD1. The CDR3 is 16 residues long. Looked up from germline, CDR1 is SGHTA and CDR2 is FQGNSA. Germline trimming cut 5 bases from V and 3 bases from J; bases unmatched to any gene: 11. For the CDR3, the DNA is TGTGCCAGCAGCGTAGGCGACAGGGTGGGGACAGATACGCAGTATTTT. As protein: CASSVGDRVGTDTQYF.